The source of this T cell receptor beta chain is a study of T-cell reconstitution after alpha-beta-depleted transplantation in children (dated by TCRdb to the mid-2010s). Background for the entire study: The study quantitatively tracked T-cell immune reconstitution after TCRalphabeta/CD19-depleted allogeneic hematopoietic cell transplantation in children using TCR repertoire profiling.

Library generation was performed with PCR. TCRdb shows the sequencer as Illumina HiSeq 2500. TCR library preparation used molecular barcoding, with unique molecular identifiers applied to normalize quantification of the TCRbeta repertoire. TCRdb handled the public reads itself, with Q25 trimming in fastp and clone calling in MiXCR, and kept productive beta chains. Every distinct CDR3 protein forms one entry, paired with its most common genes and DNA. This sample lists about 540,000 distinct CDR3 sequences; about a quarter were detected once. About 35% of the sample goes to the ten largest clones. This clonotype was observed at least ten times. The antigen it binds to is not known. It is unclear where the CDR3 begins or ends on the DNA, so no DNA is shown, and the CDR3 is as TCRdb lists it. Overall study results and their limits: In some patients, high TCRbeta diversity at day 60 was attributed to recipient T cells and intrathymic progenitors that had survived conditioning. Hyperexpanded clone frequencies declined over subsequent months; after one year, T-cell counts and TCRbeta diversity were mostly attributed to newly produced T cells. The apparently early alphabetaT-cell count recovery about two months after transplant was reportedly dependent on only several hundred rapidly expanded clones derived from non-depleted graft cells.

CDR3 length: 15 amino acids, cysteine to phenylalanine. From a lookup of the germline V gene, CDR1 and CDR2 are LGHNA and YNFKEQ. Reading the label with the study, this specimen's treatment or condition is: allogeneic hematopoietic cell transplantation with graft depleted of TCRalphabeta T cells and CD19 B cells. The transplant recipients were children given TCRalphabeta/CD19-depleted allogeneic hematopoietic cell grafts. The material sequenced was PBMCs, taken before TCRalphabeta/CD19-depleted stem cell transplant. This chain joins TRBV4-2 to TRBJ2-7; the table names TRBD2, a call not compared with the DNA. The TCR was taken from a boy in the first two years of life with Wiskott-Aldrich syndrome, due to receive a stem cell transplant. CDR3 protein: CASSQVGGGIEEQHF.